The 24 T cell receptor beta chains in this list originate from one sample, sequenced in a study of regulatory T cells in long-lasting Graves disease. Relying on iRepertoire HTBI primers and Arm-PCR of CDR3 regions, the team built TCR beta libraries. TCRdb itself ran the multiplex PCR reads through MiXCR, one entry per CDR3 protein. This sample has about 470,000 distinct CDR3 sequences, with around 15% found just once. As to time point: newly diagnosed GD, antithyroid drugs for less than 3 months. After RNA was extracted from PBMCs, the TCR library was made from it. This sample also belongs to another study, concerning T cells in Graves' hyperthyroidism and ophthalmopathy.

The source was peripheral blood mononuclear cells (PBMCs), collected at new diagnosis, from a patient treated with antithyroid drugs. The receptors come from a man aged 35 to 55 with Graves disease.

V usage is TRBV5-1 and J usage is TRBJ1-1, with D uncertain. The CDR3 covers 11 residues. Trimming removed 4 bases from V and 8 bases from J, with 9 bases in between. Germline values: CDR1 SGHRS, CDR2 YFSETQ. The DNA for the CDR3 is TGCGCCAGCAGCACCCACGGGGAAGCTTTCTTT. Its translation: CASSTHGEAFF.

This clonotype was seen ten or more times. The chain combines TRBV10-1 with TRBJ1-1; D is unclear. CDR1 is WNHNN, CDR2 SYGVQD, per germline (reference sequence). The length of the CDR3 is 13 residues. Trimming cost V 6 bases and J 0 bases, with 8 bases left between them. Here the CDR3 reads CASRLAMNTEAFF. CDR3 DNA: TGCGCCAGCAGATTGGCCATGAACACTGAAGCTTTCTTT.

On this clonotype itself: The CDR3 does not end in the conserved phenylalanine or tryptophan, so this is likely a read error. J is TRBJ1-3 and V is TRBV6-1; maybe TRBD1 (5 bases). Germline CDR1 MNHNS, CDR2 SASEGT. V lost 0 bases, J lost 0 bases, and 12 bases lay in between. The CDR3 covers 17 residues. CDR3 region: CASSEALRGDSGNTIYL. CDR3 DNA sequence: TGTGCCAGCAGTGAAGCGCTAAGGGGCGACTCTGGAAACACCATATATTTA.

The genes are TRBV18 and TRBJ2-5; D is possibly TRBD2 (6 bases). The CDR3 contains 12 residues. Germline V gene sequence: CDR1 KGHSH, CDR2 LQKENI. V lost 3 bases and J 9 bases, leaving 11 bases between the germline ends. CDR3 DNA: TGTGCCAGCTCACCCTCGAGGGAGGCCCAGTACTTC. Amino acids: CASSPSREAQYF.

The V gene is TRBV6-4, the J gene TRBJ2-5; D is perhaps TRBD1 (5 bases). CDR1 is MRHNA and CDR2 is SNTAGT in the germline V gene. V was clipped by 4 bases and J by 6 bases, with 18 bases between them. This CDR3 contains 15 residues. The CDR3 nucleotides are TGTGCCAGCAGTGGGGCCTTTTCAGGGTCGAAGACCCAGTACTTC. Protein: CASSGAFSGSKTQYF.

This clonotype was seen repeatedly, ten times or more. The V and J genes are TRBV2 and TRBJ1-2, with D perhaps matching TRBD1 (6 bases). Deletions cut 5 bases from V and 4 bases from J, with 17 bases between. Germline V gene lookup returns CDR1 SNHLY and CDR2 FYNNEI. CDR3 size: 15 residues. The CDR3 nucleotides read TGTGCCAGCAGTACCTCCAGGGGCCGGGGCTATGGCTACACCTTC. This gives the protein CASSTSRGRGYGYTF.

This clonotype was seen ten or more times. V is TRBV24-1 and J is TRBJ2-2, with TRBD2 as a possible D gene (6 bases). V lost 7 bases to trimming and J lost 3 bases, with 14 bases between them. CDR1 is KGHDR and CDR2 is SFDVKD in the germline V gene. The CDR3 consists of 15 residues. The CDR3 sequence is CATSRDWGHTGELFF. The DNA for the CDR3 is TGTGCCACCAGCCGGGACTGGGGACACACCGGGGAGCTGTTTTTT.

This clonotype was recorded a few times. The chain combines TRBV19 with TRBJ1-4; no firm D call. The CDR3 sequence is 14 residues long. Deletions cut 6 bases from V and 8 bases from J, with 16 bases between. Germline V gene data show CDR1 as LNHDA and CDR2 as SQIVND (reference sequence). The CDR3 reads CASSLTERGEKLFF. The CDR3 coding sequence is TGTGCCAGTAGCCTAACCGAACGTGGGGAAAAACTGTTTTTT. The full variable domain, completed using reference TRBV19 and TRBJ1-4, is DGGITQSPKYLFRKEGQNVTLSCEQNLNHDAMYWYRQDPGQGLRLIYYSQIVNDFQKGDIAEGYSVSREKKESFPLTVTSAQKNPTAFYLCASSLTERGEKLFFGSGTQLSVL.

CDR3 loop: CASSYSRLAGEVGELFF. CDR3 DNA: TGTGCCAGCAGTTACTCCCGACTAGCGGGAGAGGTCGGGGAGCTGTTTTTT. This rearrangement joins TRBV6-5 to TRBJ2-2, with 12 nucleotides matching TRBD2. In germline, CDR1 is MNHEY, CDR2 SVGAGI. Trimming cost V 0 bases and J 7 bases; bases outside gene matches: 6. This CDR3 region has 17 residues.

This clonotype was recorded a few times. Since a much larger clone is just one base distant, this may be a read error. The chain recombines TRBV28 with TRBJ2-3, with D perhaps TRBD1 or TRBD2 (5 bases each). With 8 bases removed from V and 8 bases from J, the gap between germline ends came to 17 bases. CDR1 MDHEN and CDR2 SYDVKM come from the germline V gene. This CDR3 contains 13 residues. The CDR3 sequence: CASGPGTLLTQYF. The CDR3 DNA reads TGTGCCAGCGGTCCCGGGACCCTTCTTACGCAGTATTTT.

This clonotype was seen ten or more times. J is TRBJ2-5 and V is TRBV7-9; a possible D gene is TRBD1 (5 bases). The CDR3 consists of 13 residues. Trimming shortened V by 2 bases and J by 5 bases, and 9 bases separated the two germline ends. Per the germline V gene, CDR1 is SEHNR and CDR2 is FQNEAQ (reference sequence). CDR3 region: CASSLSQVETQYF. CDR3 DNA: TGTGCCAGCAGCTTATCACAGGTCGAGACCCAGTACTTC.

This clonotype was found many times. The DNA for the CDR3 is TGCAGTGCCCCTCCTCTACTTGCGGAGGTGGGCGAGCAGTACTTC. This gives the protein CSAPPLLAEVGEQYF. The chain has TRBV20-1 and TRBJ2-7, with D possibly matching TRBD2 (5 bases). The CDR3 spans 15 residues. V dropped 6 bases and J dropped 6 bases, with 24 bases sitting between them. Per germline, CDR1 DFQATT and CDR2 SNEGSKA (reference sequence).

This clonotype was counted at least ten times. This sequence joins TRBV28 and TRBJ1-5, with D maybe TRBD1 (5 bases). The ends were cut back, 3 bases at V and 3 bases at J, with 12 bases in the middle. The CDR3 is 15 residues long. From germline, CDR1 is MDHEN and CDR2 SYDVKM. The CDR3 nucleotides read TGTGCCAGCAGTTTGAGGAGGGGTAACAATCAGCCCCAGCATTTT. This gives the protein CASSLRRGNNQPQHF.

The genes are TRBV13 and TRBJ2-3; 8 positions agree with TRBD2. V trimming: 2 bases; J trimming: 3 bases; junction bases outside the gene matches: 10. The CDR3 covers 17 residues. Germline V gene lookup returns CDR1 PRHDT and CDR2 FYEKMQ (reference sequence). The CDR3 region has the DNA TGTGCCAGCAGCTTATGGGGAGCGGGAGCGAGGACAGATACGCAGTATTTT. It translates to CASSLWGAGARTDTQYF. Complete variable domain (other parts from reference TRBV13 and TRBJ2-3): AAGVIQSPRHLIKEKRETATLKCYPIPRHDTVYWYQQGPGQDPQFLISFYEKMQSDKGSIPDRFSAQQFSDYHSELNMSSLELGDSALYFCASSLWGAGARTDTQYFGPGTRLTVL.

This clonotype showed up many times. This rearrangement joins TRBV3-1 to TRBJ2-3, with no clear D. Germline assignment: CDR1 LGHDT and CDR2 YNNKEL (reference sequence). The CDR3 has 13 amino acids. Deletions cut 0 bases from V and 4 bases from J, with 5 bases between. The DNA of the CDR3 is TGTGCCAGCAGCCAAGAGTCCGCAGATACGCAGTATTTT. It specifies CASSQESADTQYF.

The table lists this clonotype with many counts. This chain joins TRBV29-1 and TRBJ2-5, with D hard to call. Germline V lookup: CDR1 SQVTM, CDR2 ANQGSEA. The ends were cut back, 3 bases at V and 0 bases at J, with 8 bases in the middle. This CDR3 region has 13 residues. CDR3 region: CSVEKAYQETQYF. As DNA, the CDR3 is TGCAGCGTTGAGAAGGCGTACCAAGAGACCCAGTACTTC. Combining the CDR3 with reference TRBV29-1 and TRBJ2-5 gives the whole variable domain SAVISQKPSRDICQRGTSLTIQCQVDSQVTMMFWYRQQPGQSLTLIATANQGSEATYESGFVIDKFPISRPNLTFSTLTVSNMSPEDSSIYLCSVEKAYQETQYFGPGTRLLVL.

The J gene is TRBJ1-5, the V gene TRBV7-9, with D hard to call. From germline, CDR1 is SEHNR and CDR2 FQNEAQ (reference sequence). The CDR3 sequence is 14 residues long. Trimming removed 0 bases from V and 7 bases from J, with 10 bases in between. The CDR3 region is CASSLAGREQPQHF. The CDR3 nucleotides read TGTGCCAGCAGCTTAGCCGGCAGAGAACAGCCCCAGCATTTT. The complete variable domain, with remaining parts taken from reference TRBV7-9 and TRBJ1-5, reads DTGVSQNPRHKITKRGQNVTFRCDPISEHNRLYWYRQTLGQGPEFLTYFQNEAQLEKSRLLSDRFSAERPKGSFSTLEIQRTEQGDSAMYLCASSLAGREQPQHFGDGTRLSIL.

This clonotype was picked up many times. The chain uses TRBV20-1 and TRBJ2-7; 10 nucleotides line up with TRBD1. CDR1 DFQATT and CDR2 SNEGSKA come from the germline V gene (reference sequence). The trim removed 5 bases at V and 1 base at J, leaving 5 bases unmatched. This CDR3 has 14 amino acids. CDR3 DNA: TGCAGTGCTCCAGACAGGGGGCCTTCCTACGAGCAGTACTTC. This gives the protein CSAPDRGPSYEQYF.

In this sample, this clonotype turned up many times. The V gene is TRBV12-3 or TRBV12-4, the J gene TRBJ2-7; no definite D call. The length of the CDR3 is 12 residues. The germline V and J ends were trimmed by 1 base and 6 bases, with 7 bases remaining between them. CDR3: CASSLGYGEQYF. The DNA of the CDR3 is TGTGCCAGCAGTTTAGGTTATGGCGAGCAGTACTTC.

The chain has TRBV5-1 and TRBJ2-2; 11 bases align to TRBD2. V shed 0 bases and J 4 bases; nucleotides not matched to a gene: 5. Germline lookup yields CDR1 SGHRS and CDR2 YFSETQ. This CDR3 has 17 residues. The CDR3 DNA sequence: TGCGCCAGCAGCTTGGGACTAGCGGGGAAACTCACCGGGGAGCTGTTTTTT. It is translated as CASSLGLAGKLTGELFF. The full variable domain, with the rest looked up from reference TRBV5-1 and TRBJ2-2, is KAGVTQTPRYLIKTRGQQVTLSCSPISGHRSVSWYQQTPGQGLQFLFEYFSETQRNKGNFPGRFSGRQFSNSRSEMNVSTLELGDSALYLCASSLGLAGKLTGELFFGEGSRLTVL.

In its sample, this clonotype was seen many times. The rearrangement links TRBV3-1 to TRBJ2-1, with 8 bases that match TRBD2. Germline loops: CDR1 LGHDT, CDR2 YNNKEL (reference sequence). V gave up 0 bases and J gave up 7 bases; unmatched junction bases: 5. CDR3 size: 15 residues. CDR3 bases: TGTGCCAGCAGCCAAGAAAGCGGGAGATGGAATGAGCAGTTCTTC. This sequence encodes CASSQESGRWNEQFF.

This clonotype was picked up a small number of times. A clone one base away is much larger, so this may be a read error. The V and J genes are TRBV28 and TRBJ1-1; D is unresolved. Germline V gene lookup returns CDR1 MDHEN and CDR2 SYDVKM. The CDR3 covers 14 residues. V lost 5 bases and J 9 bases, leaving 19 bases between the germline ends. The CDR3 DNA follows: TGTGCCAGCAGTCTGGACGGAATTAAGACTAAAGCTTTCTTT. This sequence encodes CASSLDGIKTKAFF.

This chain joins TRBV19 and TRBJ2-2, with a weak D call TRBD1 (5 bases). Deletions cut 6 bases from V and 5 bases from J, with 16 bases between. The germline gives CDR1 LNHDA, CDR2 SQIVND (reference sequence). The CDR3 has 15 amino acids. The CDR3 DNA is TGTGCCAGTAGCCCAGTAGGGGCGAGGACCGGGGAGCTGTTTTTT. The encoded protein is CASSPVGARTGELFF.

This clonotype was recorded many times. V is TRBV2 and J is TRBJ2-3, with 8 positions matching TRBD2. V lost 9 bases to trimming and J lost 1 base; unmatched junction nucleotides: 6. CDR1 and CDR2 (germline): SNHLY, FYNNEI. This CDR3 has 14 residues. Here the CDR3 DNA reads TGTGCCAGTAAAGCGGGAGTTGGCACAGATACGCAGTATTTT. Protein sequence: CASKAGVGTDTQYF.